These T cell receptor beta chains were read from a single sample in a study of T-cell reconstitution after alpha-beta-depleted transplantation in children. MiXCR was run by TCRdb on the PCR reads, yielding one entry per CDR3 protein. Of about 610,000 distinct CDR3 sequences in the sample, around 27% were seen once. The sequenced sample was PBMCs, obtained before TCRalphabeta/CD19-depleted stem cell transplant. The receptor source for this set is a boy under three years old with Wiskott-Aldrich syndrome, due to receive a stem cell transplant. The CDR3 runs from the conserved cysteine through the conserved F or W. A D gene is named only where the DNA matches it firmly. A row's size may be missing; if present it is once, few, many or a size class.

D gene: -; V gene: TRBV5-4; clone size: -; J gene: TRBJ1-5; CDR3 protein: CASSLDGGPQHF; CDR3 DNA: TGTGCCAGCAGCTTGGATGGGGGGCCCCAGCATTTT
D gene: -; V gene: TRBV3-1; clone size: -; J gene: TRBJ2-2; CDR3 protein: CASSQVAWGPGELFF; CDR3 DNA: TGTGCCAGCAGCCAAGTGGCTTGGGGGCCAGGGGAGCTGTTTTTT
D gene: TRBD2; V gene: TRBV20-1; clone size: -; J gene: TRBJ2-1; CDR3 protein: CSAPRAGSSYNEQFF; CDR3 DNA: TGCAGTGCTCCTAGAGCGGGAAGCTCCTACAATGAGCAGTTCTTC
D gene: TRBD2; V gene: TRBV13; clone size: -; J gene: TRBJ2-3; CDR3 protein: CASSSHSGSADTQYF; CDR3 DNA: TGTGCCAGCAGCAGTCATAGCGGGAGCGCAGATACGCAGTATTTT
D gene: -; V gene: TRBV7-2; clone size: -; J gene: TRBJ1-3; CDR3 protein: CASSPPNQGPGNTIYF; CDR3 DNA: TGTGCCAGCAGCCCACCTAACCAGGGACCTGGAAACACCATATATTTT
D gene: TRBD2; V gene: TRBV28; clone size: -; J gene: TRBJ2-5; CDR3 protein: CASSLIGGSEAETQYF; CDR3 DNA: TGTGCCAGCAGTTTGATCGGCGGGAGCGAGGCGGAGACCCAGTACTTC
D gene: -; V gene: TRBV11-2; clone size: -; J gene: TRBJ2-1; CDR3 protein: CASSAHRQFF; CDR3 DNA: TGTGCCAGCAGCGCCCATAGGCAGTTCTTC
D gene: TRBD2; V gene: TRBV24-1; clone size: many; J gene: TRBJ2-3; CDR3 protein: CATSDPSGAGADTQYF; CDR3 DNA: TGTGCCACCAGTGATCCATCCGGAGCGGGAGCAGATACGCAGTATTTT
D gene: TRBD1; V gene: TRBV6-1; clone size: few; J gene: TRBJ2-6; CDR3 protein: CASSHTTGAGANVLTF; CDR3 DNA: TGTGCCAGCAGCCACACAACAGGGGCTGGGGCCAACGTCCTGACTTTC
D gene: TRBD2; V gene: TRBV11-1; clone size: -; J gene: TRBJ2-1; CDR3 protein: CASSDQSGTSGRLYNEQFF; CDR3 DNA: TGTGCCAGCAGCGACCAATCGGGGACTAGCGGGAGGTTATACAATGAGCAGTTCTTC
D gene: -; V gene: TRBV10-2; clone size: many; J gene: TRBJ1-4; CDR3 protein: CASRAGTAEKLFF; CDR3 DNA: TGCGCCAGCAGAGCCGGGACGGCTGAAAAACTGTTTTTT
D gene: TRBD1; V gene: TRBV10-3; clone size: -; J gene: TRBJ1-2; CDR3 protein: CAISNVPGTGLILSYGYTF; CDR3 DNA: TGTGCCATCAGTAATGTTCCGGGGACAGGGCTTATCTTATCTTATGGCTACACCTTC
D gene: TRBD1; V gene: TRBV5-1; clone size: -; J gene: TRBJ1-2; CDR3 protein: CASSLTRGQDGYTF; CDR3 DNA: TGCGCCAGCAGCTTGACCAGGGGGCAGGATGGCTACACCTTC
D gene: -; V gene: TRBV12-3/TRBV12-4; clone size: -; J gene: TRBJ1-1; CDR3 protein: CASSYVYRTFTNTEAFF; CDR3 DNA: TGTGCCAGCAGCTACGTGTACCGGACATTTACTAACACTGAAGCTTTCTTT
D gene: TRBD2; V gene: TRBV7-2; clone size: -; J gene: TRBJ2-7; CDR3 protein: CASRVGAGEQYF; CDR3 DNA: TGTGCCAGCAGGGTTGGAGCGGGGGAGCAGTACTTC
D gene: TRBD1; V gene: TRBV11-2; clone size: -; J gene: TRBJ1-3; CDR3 protein: CASSSRDRGPSSGNTIYF; CDR3 DNA: TGTGCCAGCAGCTCCCGGGACAGGGGGCCCAGCTCTGGAAACACCATATATTTT
D gene: -; V gene: TRBV28; clone size: -; J gene: TRBJ2-4; CDR3 protein: CASSLFGTFQYF; CDR3 DNA: TGTGCCAGCAGTTTATTTGGCACATTTCAGTACTTC
D gene: -; V gene: TRBV7-2; clone size: -; J gene: TRBJ2-7; CDR3 protein: CASSPNGYEQYF; CDR3 DNA: TGTGCCAGCAGCCCTAATGGCTACGAGCAGTACTTC
D gene: TRBD1; V gene: TRBV20-1; clone size: -; J gene: TRBJ2-7; CDR3 protein: CSAGQGTVSYEQYF; CDR3 DNA: TGCAGTGCAGGACAGGGGACTGTTTCCTACGAGCAGTACTTC
D gene: -; V gene: TRBV6-6; clone size: few; J gene: TRBJ2-1; CDR3 protein: CASSFGSSPEFF; CDR3 DNA: TGTGCCAGCAGTTTTGGGTCTAGCCCTGAGTTCTTC
D gene: -; V gene: TRBV20-1; clone size: few; J gene: TRBJ2-7; CDR3 protein: CSASTGIVRGQYF; CDR3 DNA: TGCAGTGCTAGTACTGGGATAGTACGAGGGCAGTACTTC
D gene: -; V gene: TRBV2; clone size: few; J gene: TRBJ2-2; CDR3 protein: CATLLSNTGELFF; CDR3 DNA: TGTGCCACCCTCCTGAGCAACACCGGGGAGCTGTTTTTT
D gene: -; V gene: TRBV12-3/TRBV12-4; clone size: -; J gene: TRBJ2-5; CDR3 protein: CASRGWAAGRQGSQYF; CDR3 DNA: TGTGCCAGCAGGGGGTGGGCGGCAGGCCGTCAGGGGTCCCAGTACTTC
D gene: TRBD1; V gene: TRBV15; clone size: -; J gene: TRBJ1-2; CDR3 protein: CATSRDEDRGLPNYGYTF; CDR3 DNA: TGTGCCACCAGCAGAGATGAAGACAGGGGGCTTCCAAACTATGGCTACACCTTC
D gene: -; V gene: TRBV15; clone size: -; J gene: TRBJ1-6; CDR3 protein: CATSREQTGYNSPLHF; CDR3 DNA: TGTGCCACCAGCAGAGAACAGACGGGCTATAATTCACCCCTCCACTTT
D gene: TRBD2; V gene: TRBV20-1; clone size: -; J gene: TRBJ2-5; CDR3 protein: CSARSAREGGETQYF; CDR3 DNA: TGCAGTGCTAGATCAGCACGGGAGGGTGGGGAGACCCAGTACTTC
D gene: TRBD2; V gene: TRBV7-6; clone size: few; J gene: TRBJ2-5; CDR3 protein: CASSSWVGEGETQYF; CDR3 DNA: TGTGCCAGCAGCTCCTGGGTAGGGGAGGGAGAGACCCAGTACTTC
D gene: -; V gene: TRBV30; clone size: few; J gene: TRBJ1-2; CDR3 protein: CAWSGDRNYGYTF; CDR3 DNA: TGTGCCTGGAGTGGTGACCGAAACTATGGCTACACCTTC
D gene: TRBD1; V gene: TRBV2; clone size: -; J gene: TRBJ2-7; CDR3 protein: CASSRQGTYDQYF; CDR3 DNA: TGTGCCAGCAGCCGACAGGGGACCTACGACCAGTACTTC
D gene: TRBD2; V gene: TRBV4-2; clone size: -; J gene: TRBJ2-7; CDR3 protein: CASSQTTSDEQYF; CDR3 DNA: TGTGCCAGCAGCCAAACAACTAGCGACGAGCAGTACTTC
D gene: -; V gene: TRBV5-1; clone size: many; J gene: TRBJ2-5; CDR3 protein: CASSLQGKETQYF; CDR3 DNA: TGTGCCAGCAGTCTGCAGGGAAAAGAGACCCAGTACTTC
D gene: -; V gene: TRBV12-3/TRBV12-4; clone size: -; J gene: TRBJ2-2; CDR3 protein: CASSLHRKATGELFF; CDR3 DNA: TGTGCCAGCAGTTTACACAGGAAGGCAACCGGGGAGCTGTTTTTT
D gene: -; V gene: TRBV15; clone size: -; J gene: TRBJ2-3; CDR3 protein: CATSRAWGTDTQYF; CDR3 DNA: TGTGCCACCAGCCGAGCCTGGGGCACAGATACGCAGTATTTT